The 8 T cell receptor beta chains given below trace back to one sample, sequenced in a study of shared clonotypes between healthy human individuals. Measured with immunoSEQ multiplex PCR; TCRdb has only the in-frame clones, and not every one. The sample records 2 million to 2.5 million clones, 85% to 95% being singletons. The sequenced sample consisted of naive CD4+ T cells from PBMCs. Specified subset: CD45RA+ positively selected. The receptors stem from a man between 18 and 35 years old in good health. Some clones in this sample may be carry-over from other donors' samples.

The chain couples TRBV5-1 to TRBJ2-3; TRBD1 might be the D (6 bases). Trimming shortened V by 4 bases and J by 0 bases, and 15 bases separated the two germline ends. Germline CDR1 SGHRS, CDR2 YFSETQ. The CDR3 runs to 16 residues. The CDR3, as DNA: TGCGCCAGCAGCCGAGGGACAATCGATAGCACAGATACGCAGTATTTT. Protein: CASSRGTIDSTDTQYF.

Details on this clone: The sample holds other DNA sequences that translate to the same CDR3. V and J are TRBV5-1 and TRBJ2-5; possibly TRBD1 for D (5 bases). From germline, CDR1 is SGHRS and CDR2 YFSETQ. This CDR3 spans 14 amino acids. Trimming stripped 1 base from V and 2 bases from J, with 9 bases between. This CDR3 reads CASSLTGSQETQYF. CDR3 nucleotides: TGCGCCAGCAGCTTGACAGGTTCTCAAGAGACCCAGTACTTC.

The chain's CDR3 is CASSIGTVTNYGYTF. The CDR3 nucleotides are TGTGCCAGTAGTATTGGGACAGTTACTAACTATGGCTACACCTTC. The V gene is TRBV19, the J gene TRBJ1-2; 7 bases are a match to TRBD1. Germline CDR1 is LNHDA and CDR2 is SQIVND (reference sequence). The CDR3 is made up of 15 amino acids. V trimming: 3 bases; J trimming: 0 bases; junction bases outside the gene matches: 4.

The chain joins TRBV9 to TRBJ2-3, with D possibly matching TRBD2 (5 bases). The CDR3 is 16 residues long. Germline CDR1 is SGDLS and CDR2 is YYNGEE. V was pared by 0 bases and J by 2 bases, with 13 bases between. CDR3 in amino acids: CASSVAEGANTDTQYF. CDR3 nucleotides: TGTGCCAGCAGCGTAGCTGAGGGAGCAAACACAGATACGCAGTATTTT.

This clone has just one count. The rearrangement links TRBV30 to TRBJ2-7; TRBD2 matches 8 bases. J was trimmed by 0 bases and V by 6 bases; bases with no gene match: 10. From germline, CDR1 is GTSNPN and CDR2 SVGIG (reference sequence). The CDR3 is 15 amino acids. The CDR3 here is CACPSVSGNSYEQYF. CDR3 in DNA: TGTGCCTGCCCCTCTGTTAGCGGGAACTCCTACGAGCAGTACTTC.

V and J are TRBV5-8 and TRBJ1-2; possibly TRBD1 for D (6 bases). The germline CDR1 and CDR2 sequences are SGHTS and YDEGEE. Between the trimmed V and J ends, which lost 5 bases and 2 bases, there was a span of 10 bases. CDR3 length: 13 amino acids. CDR3 coding DNA: TGTGCCAGCAGGTCGAGGGGGAACTATGGCTACACCTTC. Its translation is CASRSRGNYGYTF.

In this sample, this clone turned up once. The chain has TRBV7-8 and TRBJ2-5; D remains unclear. Germline V lookup: CDR1 SGHVS, CDR2 FQNEAQ. Trimming cost V 5 bases and J 5 bases, with 6 bases left between them. This CDR3 comprises 11 residues. CDR3 nucleotides: TGTGCCAGCAGCCCCATGGAGACCCAGTACTTC. Translated: CASSPMETQYF.

V and J are TRBV5-6 and TRBJ2-7; either TRBD1 or TRBD2 may supply D (5 bases each). This CDR3 is 14 amino acids long. The germline V and J ends were trimmed by 4 bases and 0 bases, with 11 bases remaining between them. CDR1 is SGHDT and CDR2 is YYEEEE in the germline V gene. In nucleotides, the CDR3 is TGTGCCAGCAGCCTCCGGGGCCTCTCCTACGAGCAGTACTTC. Residues: CASSLRGLSYEQYF.